This T cell receptor beta chain was sequenced for a study of glioma-infiltrating T cells. This clonotype has just a few counts. Its antigen is not identified. The CDR3 consists of 16 residues. Deletions cut 7 bases from V and 5 bases from J, with 23 bases between. TCR alpha and beta CDR3 regions were amplified from RNA using iRepertoire nested multiplex PCR. TCRdb independently ran MiXCR on the multiplex PCR reads; one entry per CDR3 protein. The profile shows approximately 130,000 distinct CDR3 sequences, approximately 24% of them singletons. Study-level points and caveats: Tissue-blood divergence was below expectation in non-neoplastic patients, above in gliomas.

Material: glioma tissue, nonneoplastic brain tissue, or PBMCs (not recorded which). The clonotype originates from a human donor with low-grade glioma or glioblastoma, undergoing nonglioma brain surgery, or in good health (not recorded which). The chain links TRBV12-3 or TRBV12-4 to TRBJ2-5, with D possibly being TRBD2 (5 bases). The CDR3 spells CASTLRMTGSGETQYF. The CDR3 nucleotides read TGTGCCAGCACCCTCCGTATGACGGGTTCGGGGGAGACCCAGTACTTC.